The 20 T cell receptor beta chains reported below all come from one sample, sequenced in a study of blood T cell repertoires in COVID-19 (dated by TCRdb to between 2020 and 2021). The library was obtained by the immunoSEQ multiplex PCR assay. Entries here come from immuneACCESS through TCRdb and include only in-frame sequences with V and J called. Some clones fail to appear in such tables; in the studies checked, an unresolved V gene covers under half of the shortfall, and the cause of the remainder is unknown. The sample table contains 300,000 to 400,000 clones; only one count was recorded for roughly nine tenths of them. The ten largest clones represent approximately 5% of the sample. The sequenced material came from PBMCs or T cells enriched from blood (not recorded which). The source of these receptors is a man in his sixties who had recovered from COVID-19.

This clone turned up a few times. The J gene is TRBJ2-7, the V gene TRBV28; 11 nucleotides agree with TRBD2. CDR3 length: 15 residues. V was clipped by 6 bases and J by 7 bases; unmatched bases: 11. CDR1 MDHEN and CDR2 SYDVKM come from the germline V gene. CDR3 residues: CASSPTSGSLLEQYF. In DNA form, the CDR3 reads TGTGCCAGCAGCCCAACTAGCGGGAGTCTTTTGGAGCAGTACTTC.

The chain employs TRBV3-1 (or the pseudogene TRBV3-2) and TRBJ1-4; TRBD1 matches at 8 bases. The CDR3 is 18 amino acids. The germline gives CDR1 LGHDT, CDR2 YNNKEL (reference sequence). V shed 4 bases, J shed 2 bases, and the junction held 12 bases outside the gene matches. The CDR3 nucleotides read TGTGCCAGCAGCCCCTGGACAGGGTCTAAGAGGACTAATGAAAAACTGTTTTTT. Residues: CASSPWTGSKRTNEKLFF.

The chain recombines TRBV19 with TRBJ1-1; possibly TRBD1 for D (6 bases). Germline V gene lookup returns CDR1 LNHDA and CDR2 SQIVND (reference sequence). The CDR3 consists of 15 residues. The V end lost 5 bases, the J end lost 4 bases, and 17 bases lay between the germline ends. CDR3 sequence reads: CASSPQGRFITEAFF. The DNA of the CDR3 is TGTGCCAGTAGTCCCCAGGGGCGCTTTATCACTGAAGCTTTCTTT. Full variable domain (outside the CDR3, taken from reference TRBV19 and TRBJ1-1): DGGITQSPKYLFRKEGQNVTLSCEQNLNHDAMYWYRQDPGQGLRLIYYSQIVNDFQKGDIAEGYSVSREKKESFPLTVTSAQKNPTAFYLCASSPQGRFITEAFFGQGTRLTVV.

The V and J genes are TRBV18 and TRBJ1-4, with 8 bases matching TRBD1. CDR1 and CDR2 from the germline V gene are KGHSH and LQKENI. This CDR3 contains 17 residues. The V and J ends lost 1 base and 11 bases, in that order; junction bases with no gene match: 15. The CDR3 protein is CASSPLGQGQGPVKLFF. DNA for the CDR3: TGTGCCAGCTCACCACTCGGACAAGGACAGGGCCCAGTGAAACTGTTTTTT.

The chain is built from TRBV6-5 and TRBJ1-2, with D maybe TRBD1 (6 bases). Germline lookup yields CDR1 MNHEY and CDR2 SVGAGI. Trimming took off 4 bases at V and 4 bases at J, with 16 bases between the two ends. The CDR3 is made up of 15 amino acids. The CDR3 is CASSSRTGGSYGYTF. Written as DNA, the CDR3 is TGTGCCAGCAGTTCCCGGACGGGGGGCAGCTATGGCTACACCTTC.

To note about this clone: Mismatch with germline at one junction end may stem from a read error. The chain uses TRBV30 and TRBJ1-1, with D tentatively TRBD1 (5 bases). Germline CDR1 reads GTSNPN; CDR2 reads SVGIG (reference sequence). This CDR3 has 12 amino acids. The CDR3 spells CAWSSGTRARTF. The CDR3 DNA sequence: TGTGCCTGGAGTTCCGGGACTCGGGCGAGGACTTTT.

This clone was detected once. The chain couples TRBV2 to TRBJ2-5; 10 bases agree with TRBD2. The CDR3 extends over 15 amino acids. Germline-derived CDR1 and CDR2 are SNHLY and FYNNEI. V lost 5 bases and J lost 5; bases outside the gene matches: 8. In nucleotides, the CDR3 is TGTGCCAGCAGTCTAGGGCTAGCGGGAGTGGAGACCCAGTACTTC. It encodes CASSLGLAGVETQYF.

J is TRBJ2-7 and V is TRBV27; 8 bases map to TRBD2. CDR3 length: 15 amino acids. V was pared by 2 bases and J by 4 bases, with 7 bases of the junction left unmatched. Germline CDR1 reads MNHEY; CDR2 reads SMNVEV (reference sequence). The CDR3 DNA reads TGTGCCAGCAGTTTAGCGGCTAGCGGGTATTACGAGCAGTACTTC. Protein sequence: CASSLAASGYYEQYF.

This clone was seen only once. This sequence joins TRBV19 and TRBJ2-1; TRBD2 might be the D (6 bases). Trimming pared 10 bases from V and 6 bases from J, leaving 19 bases between. Looked up from germline, CDR1 is LNHDA and CDR2 is SQIVND (reference sequence). The CDR3 covers 14 residues. CDR3 in amino acids: CATGTLPVGNEQFF. In DNA, the CDR3 is TGTGCCACCGGGACTCTCCCCGTGGGCAATGAGCAGTTCTTC.

The rearrangement links TRBV18 to TRBJ1-5, with TRBD1 matching 7 bases. The CDR3 consists of 15 residues. Germline V lookup: CDR1 KGHSH, CDR2 LQKENI. J gave up 0 bases and V 3 bases, and 2 bases lay outside the gene matches. DNA for the CDR3: TGTGCCAGCTCACCGGGGACAGTTAGCAATCAGCCCCAGCATTTT. Protein: CASSPGTVSNQPQHF.

This clone was picked up one time. At one end the junction does not follow the germline gene, possibly because of a read error. This sequence joins TRBV20-1 and TRBJ1-5; 12 bases are shared with TRBD1. The V gene's germline CDR1 is DFQATT and CDR2 SNEGSKA (reference sequence). The CDR3 sequence is 10 residues long. CDR3 nucleotide sequence: TGCAGTGCTGGGGACAGGGGGCTCTTTTTT. Encoded protein: CSAGDRGLFF.

The rearrangement links TRBV24-1 to TRBJ2-3; 10 positions agree with TRBD2. Germline V CDR1 and CDR2: KGHDR, SFDVKD. V shed 6 bases and J 6 bases; nucleotides not matched to a gene: 11. CDR3 size: 16 residues. CDR3 DNA: TGTGCCACCAGTCAGACCCAGCGGGAGGGCAGGGATACGCAGTATTTT. Protein product: CATSQTQREGRDTQYF.

V usage is TRBV18 and J usage is TRBJ2-7; the D gene is possibly TRBD2 (6 bases). V was pared by 2 bases and J by 5 bases, with 13 bases between. Germline loops: CDR1 KGHSH, CDR2 LQKENI. CDR3 length: 14 residues. For the CDR3, the DNA is TGTGCCAGCTCACCAAAGGCTAGCGTGCACGAGCAGTACTTC. It is translated as CASSPKASVHEQYF.

This sequence joins TRBV5-6 and TRBJ1-6, with TRBD1 as a possible D gene (6 bases). The ends were cut back, 2 bases at V and 7 bases at J, with 10 bases in the middle. From germline, CDR1 is SGHDT and CDR2 YYEEEE. The CDR3 extends over 14 amino acids. As DNA, the CDR3 is TGTGCCAGCAGCTTCAGGGGTATCAATTCACCCCTCCACTTT. It specifies CASSFRGINSPLHF. Filled out from reference TRBV5-6 and TRBJ1-6, the complete variable domain reads DAGVTQSPTHLIKTRGQQVTLRCSPKSGHDTVSWYQQALGQGPQFIFQYYEEEERQRGNFPDRFSGHQFPNYSSELNVNALLLGDSALYLCASSFRGINSPLHFGNGTRLTVT.

The V gene is TRBV30, the J gene TRBJ1-1, with a weak D call TRBD1 (6 bases). The CDR3 has 15 residues. CDR1 GTSNPN and CDR2 SVGIG come from the germline V gene (reference sequence). Trimming stripped 0 bases from V and 5 bases from J, with 16 bases between. The CDR3, as DNA: TGTGCCTGGAGTGTACAGGGCGGTGGGTATACTGAAGCTTTCTTT. Amino acid sequence: CAWSVQGGGYTEAFF.

The rearrangement joins TRBV5-4 to TRBJ1-4, with 7 positions matching TRBD1. J was trimmed by 6 bases and V by 5 bases; bases with no gene match: 7. The CDR3 is 14 amino acids. Germline V gene sequence: CDR1 SGHNT, CDR2 YYREEE (reference sequence). CDR3 sequence (DNA): TGTGCCAGCAGTCTTGACAGGGTAGATGAAAAACTGTTTTTT. Its translation: CASSLDRVDEKLFF.

This clone has a single count. This chain joins TRBV11-2 and TRBJ2-7, with D unclear. Germline V gene sequence: CDR1 SGHAT, CDR2 FQNNGV. This CDR3 spans 11 amino acids. V lost 3 bases to trimming and J lost 6 bases, with 6 bases between them. Written as DNA, the CDR3 is TGTGCCAGCAGCTTTAGCTTCGAGCAGTACTTC. It encodes CASSFSFEQYF.

About this clone: Other DNA variants within this sample encode the same CDR3. The rearrangement joins TRBV5-4 to TRBJ2-1; 11 bases agree with TRBD2. The CDR3 is 16 amino acids. V lost 0 bases, J lost 4 bases, and 3 bases stayed unmatched. Germline V gene lookup returns CDR1 SGHNT and CDR2 YYREEE (reference sequence). The CDR3 is CASSLGGTSGYNEQFF. Written as DNA, the CDR3 is TGTGCCAGCAGCTTGGGGGGGACTAGCGGATACAATGAGCAGTTCTTC. The full variable domain, with the rest looked up from reference TRBV5-4 and TRBJ2-1, is ETGVTQSPTHLIKTRGQQVTLRCSSQSGHNTVSWYQQALGQGPQFIFQYYREEENGRGNFPPRFSGLQFPNYSSELNVNALELDDSALYLCASSLGGTSGYNEQFFGPGTRLTVL.

The chain is built from TRBV25-1 and TRBJ1-6; D not resolved. CDR3 length: 14 amino acids. Looked up from germline, CDR1 is MGHDK and CDR2 is SYGVNS. The V gene lost 5 bases and the J gene lost 10 bases, with 15 bases spanning the gap. CDR3 protein: CASSLAGSGSPLHF. The CDR3 region has the DNA TGTGCCAGCAGTCTAGCGGGGTCTGGGTCACCCCTCCACTTT.

This clone has just a few counts. The chain carries TRBV5-1 and TRBJ1-4; TRBD1 matches at 8 bases. Per the germline V gene, CDR1 is SGHRS and CDR2 is YFSETQ. V was pared by 4 bases and J by 5 bases, with 7 bases of the junction left unmatched. This CDR3 spans 15 amino acids. CDR3: CASSPQGASNEKLFF. CDR3 coding DNA: TGCGCCAGCAGCCCCCAGGGGGCTTCCAATGAAAAACTGTTTTTT.